This is a list of T cell receptor beta chains from one sample in a study of T cell repertoires in cytomegalovirus infection. Via MiXCR, TCRdb re-called the reads, giving one row per CDR3 protein. The table includes some 240,000 distinct CDR3 sequences, around 15% detected once. The sequenced material came from CD8+ T cells from PBMCs. These receptors were taken from a human donor in good health (CMV status not recorded). Some clones in this sample may be carry-over from other donors' samples. CDR3s include the opening cysteine and the closing phenylalanine or tryptophan. The order of the fields is J gene, D gene, clone size, V gene, CDR3 DNA, CDR3 protein. A D gene is named only where the DNA matches it firmly. Not every row has a clone size; where given, it reads once, few, many or a size class.

TRBJ2-2 | TRBD1 | many | TRBV7-8 | TGTGCCAGCAGCCTCCTGGGGTGGATAGGACAGGGTGGTGCCGGGGAGCTGTTTTTT | CASSLLGWIGQGGAGELFF
TRBJ2-1 | - | many | TRBV7-9 | TGTGCCAGCAGCCTCGAAGGCGGCTACAATGAGCAGTTCTTC | CASSLEGGYNEQFF
TRBJ1-1 | TRBD1 | few | TRBV4-1 | TGCGCCAGCAGCCAAGATAGAGGACAGGGATACACTGAAGCTTTCTTT | CASSQDRGQGYTEAFF
TRBJ2-7 | TRBD1 | - | TRBV29-1 | TGCAGCGTTACAGGGGGCTACGAGCAGTACTTC | CSVTGGYEQYF
TRBJ2-3 | - | many | TRBV29-1 | TGCAGCGTTGGGCAGGGAGACTTAGATACGCAGTATTTT | CSVGQGDLDTQYF
TRBJ1-3 | - | many | TRBV7-2 | TGTGCCAGCAGCCCAGTCGGAAACACCATATATTTT | CASSPVGNTIYF
TRBJ2-1 | - | many | TRBV11-3 | TGTGCCAGCAGCTCCCGACGGTACAATGAGCAGTTCTTC | CASSSRRYNEQFF
TRBJ2-1 | - | many | TRBV28 | TGTGCCAGCAGTTTAAGGGAAGAGTCCTACAATGAGCAGTTCTTC | CASSLREESYNEQFF
TRBJ1-1 | TRBD1 | many | TRBV4-3 | TGCGCCAGCAGCCAAGAGAACAGGGGTTATCCAAACACTGAAGCTTTCTTT | CASSQENRGYPNTEAFF
TRBJ2-1 | - | many | TRBV7-3 | TGTGCCAGCAGCCCCCCGCGGGTGGGGGTCAACGAGGGAACCTACAATGAGCAGTTCTTC | CASSPPRVGVNEGTYNEQFF
TRBJ2-2 | - | few | TRBV6-5 | TGTGCCAGCAGTTACTCTGGGGGGACGAACACCGGGGAGCTGTTTTTT | CASSYSGGTNTGELFF
TRBJ1-1 | - | - | TRBV7-9 | TGTGCCAGCAGCTTAGCTTTCAACACTGAAGCTTTCTTT | CASSLAFNTEAFF
TRBJ1-1 | - | few | TRBV4-1 | TGCGCCAGCAGCCAAGGCAGCTTGGGTGAAGCTTTCTTT | CASSQGSLGEAFF
TRBJ2-2 | - | - | TRBV5-6 | TGTGCCAGCAGCTTTGAGGCTAACACCGGGGAGCTGTTTTTT | CASSFEANTGELFF
TRBJ2-1 | TRBD1 | - | TRBV13 | TGTGCCAGCAGCTTAGGAGGACAGGGGACCTACAATGAGCAGTTCTTC | CASSLGGQGTYNEQFF
TRBJ2-5 | - | many | TRBV2 | TGTGCCAGCAGTGAAATTGAGGCAGATAAAGAGACCCAGTACTTC | CASSEIEADKETQYF
TRBJ1-6 | - | - | TRBV28 | TGTGCCAGCAGCCTGTCGCAGAGCGGAAATTCACCCCTCCACTTT | CASSLSQSGNSPLHF
TRBJ2-1 | - | many | TRBV7-2 | TGTGCCAGCAGCTTAGGATCCTTCAGGGCCTACAATGAGCAGTTCTTC | CASSLGSFRAYNEQFF
TRBJ2-1 | TRBD1 | - | TRBV7-9 | TGTGCCAGCAGCTTCCCGAGGGACAGGGGGCCCTACAATGAGCAGTTCTTC | CASSFPRDRGPYNEQFF
TRBJ2-7 | TRBD1 | - | TRBV3-1 | TGTGCCAGCAGCCTCATCAAAGTCCTTAACAAGTTGGACAGGGAGGACGAGCAGTACTTC | CASSLIKVLNKLDREDEQYF